The clone carrying this TCR beta chain occurred once. No antigen is known for it. Constant-region reverse primers amplified full-length variable regions, followed by semi-nested Nested Universal Primer A PCR. TCRdb re-derived calls from the 5' RACE reads in MiXCR, one entry per CDR3 protein. The sample holds about 46,000 distinct CDR3 sequences, roughly 28% seen once. Study findings and constraints: Tumor Tregs overlapped most with tumor, then blood, naive CD4+ cells.

V was pared by 1 base and J by 7 bases, with 14 bases between. CDR1 MGHDK and CDR2 SYGVNS come from the germline V gene. The CDR3 covers 16 residues. V is TRBV25-1 and J is TRBJ1-6; a possible D gene is TRBD1 (6 bases). The sample comprised naive CD4+ T cells sorted from blood. Subset here: naive CD4+ T cells, CD4+CD45RA+CD25-. The clonotype was recovered from a female donor with breast cancer. CDR3 coding DNA: TGTGCCAGCAGTGAATCGCGAGGACAGAGCAATTCACCCCTCCACTTT. Protein sequence: CASSESRGQSNSPLHF.